The T cell receptor (beta chain) described here comes from a study of a mutant IDH1 vaccine in newly diagnosed glioma. About the study: Those enrolled had earlier been treated with radiotherapy, temozolomide, or both, mostly both. Study-level findings and limits: Changes to the top peripheral T cell clonotypes appeared unrelated to pseudoprogression. Most patients, about 93%, showed vaccine-induced immune responses.

Here immunoSEQ multiplex PCR was the method, and the copy in TCRdb shows in-frame clones only, minus some. Found here are 20,000 to 30,000 clones, 82% of them singletons; the top ten hold about 3.8%. This CDR3 is built from 17 residues. This clone has just a few counts. Antigen unknown. Documented time point: week 47, end of study. Mutant IDH1 20-mer peptide, at 300 ug, made up each vaccine dose, with topical imiquimod. The specimen was PBMCs, collected from a glioma patient whose treatment included an IDH1 peptide vaccine. The chain links TRBV21-1 to TRBJ1-5; the tabulated D call, TRBD1, remains unverified against the DNA. TRBV21-1 is a known pseudogene. The receptor was derived from a man aged 40-55 years with glioma. Some clones in this sample may be carry-over from other donors' samples. Written as DNA, the CDR3 is TGTGCCAGCAGCAAAGGGAACAGACACCTCAGCAATCAGCCCCAGCATTTT. It specifies CASSKGNRHLSNQPQHF.